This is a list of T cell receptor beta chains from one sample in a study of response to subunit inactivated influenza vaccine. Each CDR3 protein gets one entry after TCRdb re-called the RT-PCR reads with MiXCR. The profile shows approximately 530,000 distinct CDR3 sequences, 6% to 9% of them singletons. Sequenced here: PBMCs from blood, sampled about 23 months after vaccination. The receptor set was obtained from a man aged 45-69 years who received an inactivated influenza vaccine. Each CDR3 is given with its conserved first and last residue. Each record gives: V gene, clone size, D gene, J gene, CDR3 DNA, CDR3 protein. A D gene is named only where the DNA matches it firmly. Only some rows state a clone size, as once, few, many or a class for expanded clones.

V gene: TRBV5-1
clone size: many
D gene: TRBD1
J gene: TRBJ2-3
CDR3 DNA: TGCGCCAGCAGCTTGGGCAGGGGGTTATCAGATACGCAGTATTTT
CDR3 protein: CASSLGRGLSDTQYF

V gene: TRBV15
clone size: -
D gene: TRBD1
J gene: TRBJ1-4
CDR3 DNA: TGTGCCACCAGCGGGTGGGACAGACTAAATGAAAAACTGTTTTTT
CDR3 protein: CATSGWDRLNEKLFF

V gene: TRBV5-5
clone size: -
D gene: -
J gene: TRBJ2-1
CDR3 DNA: TGTGCCAGCAGCCACGACAGCTCCTACAATGAGCAGTTCTTC
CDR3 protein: CASSHDSSYNEQFF

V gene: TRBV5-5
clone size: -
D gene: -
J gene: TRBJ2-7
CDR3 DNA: TGTGCCAGCAGCCCCCTAGAGCGGGTGATCTACTACGAGCAGTACTTC
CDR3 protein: CASSPLERVIYYEQYF

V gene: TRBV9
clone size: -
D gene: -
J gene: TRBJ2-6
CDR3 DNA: TGTGCCAGCAGCGTATCGAGTAGGGGGTCTGGGGCCAACGTCCTGACTTTC
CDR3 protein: CASSVSSRGSGANVLTF

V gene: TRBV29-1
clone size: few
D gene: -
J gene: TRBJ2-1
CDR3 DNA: TGCAGCGTTGTAGGGGGAGACAGGTACTACAATGAGCAGTTCTTC
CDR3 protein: CSVVGGDRYYNEQFF

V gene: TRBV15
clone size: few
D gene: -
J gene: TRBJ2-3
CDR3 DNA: TGTGCCACCAGCGGAAGGAGGGGGGATACGCAGTATTTT
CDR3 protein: CATSGRRGDTQYF

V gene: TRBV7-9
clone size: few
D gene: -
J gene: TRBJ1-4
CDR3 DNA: TGTGCCAGCAGCTCAGGAGACACAAGAAATGAAAAACTGTTTTTT
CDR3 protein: CASSSGDTRNEKLFF

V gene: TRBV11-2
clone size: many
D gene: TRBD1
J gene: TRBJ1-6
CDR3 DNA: TGTGCCAGCAGCTTAGATGGACAGGGAGCATATAATTCACCCCTCCACTTT
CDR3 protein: CASSLDGQGAYNSPLHF

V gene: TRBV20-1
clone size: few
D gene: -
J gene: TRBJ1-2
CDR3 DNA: TGCAGTGCCCCCCGGCGAGCTAACTATGGCTACACCTTC
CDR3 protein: CSAPRRANYGYTF

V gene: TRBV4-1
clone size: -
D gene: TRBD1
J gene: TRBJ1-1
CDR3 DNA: TGCGCCAGCAGCCCCACGGACAGGGTGCAAACTGAAGCTTTCTTT
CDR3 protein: CASSPTDRVQTEAFF

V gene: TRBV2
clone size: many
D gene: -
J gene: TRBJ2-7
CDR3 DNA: TGTGCCAGCAGTGGGGACCTCTACGAGCAGTACTTC
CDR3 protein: CASSGDLYEQYF